The 14 T cell receptor beta chains given below trace back to one sample, sequenced in a study of identical twins. TCRdb analysed the 5' RACE reads with MiXCR anew, one entry per CDR3 protein. The sample lists approximately 890,000 distinct CDR3 sequences, roughly 12% seen once, with roughly 1.5% in the top ten. The same sample was also studied in work on yellow fever vaccine responses in identical twins.

Sequencing input: PBMCs. All receptors derive from a young woman in good health.

This rearrangement joins TRBV10-1 to TRBJ2-6; D gene unclear. This CDR3 is built from 16 residues. V was cut by 4 bases and J by 4 bases, with 14 bases left in between. Germline CDR1 is WNHNN and CDR2 is SYGVQD (reference sequence). This CDR3 reads CASSVAPDSGANVLTF. DNA for the CDR3: TGCGCCAGCAGTGTCGCACCAGACTCCGGGGCCAACGTCCTGACTTTC.

This clonotype occurred a few times. In DNA, the CDR3 is TGTGCCAGCACCCTCTGGGGGAGGGAAATCCCAAACAATGAGCAGTTCTTC. As protein: CASTLWGREIPNNEQFF. The V call is TRBV6-1, the J call TRBJ2-1; 7 positions agree with TRBD2. The germline V gene has CDR1 MNHNS and CDR2 SASEGT. J gave up 5 bases and V 7 bases, and 17 bases lay outside the gene matches. CDR3 length: 17 residues.

This clonotype was counted many times. The genes are TRBV27 and TRBJ2-2; tentatively, D is TRBD1 (6 bases). Looked up from germline, CDR1 is MNHEY and CDR2 is SMNVEV (reference sequence). V dropped 5 bases and J dropped 5 bases, with 18 bases sitting between them. This CDR3 comprises 16 residues. The CDR3 coding sequence is TGTGCCAGCAGTCCCAGGGGTAGTTTATGGACCGGGGAGCTGTTTTTT. Protein product: CASSPRGSLWTGELFF.

The chain combines TRBV11-1 with TRBJ1-1, with 7 bases identical to TRBD1. The germline V gene encodes CDR1 SGHAT and CDR2 FQDESV (reference sequence). The CDR3 loop spans 17 amino acids. Trimming cost V 6 bases and J 3 bases; bases outside gene matches: 16. The CDR3 spells CASRQGQLIAHDTEAFF. For the CDR3, the DNA is TGTGCCAGCAGACAGGGACAGTTAATTGCCCATGACACTGAAGCTTTCTTT.

The gene calls are TRBV18 and TRBJ2-3, with D possibly being TRBD1 (6 bases). The CDR3 is 14 amino acids. Germline V gene lookup returns CDR1 KGHSH and CDR2 LQKENI. The V end lost 3 bases, the J end lost 3 bases, and 10 bases lay between the germline ends. CDR3 in DNA: TGTGCCAGCTCACCTCAGGGGATGACAGATACGCAGTATTTT. Its translation: CASSPQGMTDTQYF.

This chain joins TRBV3-1 and TRBJ2-1, with D perhaps matching TRBD2 (6 bases). Trimming took off 1 base at V and 10 bases at J, with 17 bases between the two ends. Germline CDR1 is LGHDT and CDR2 is YNNKEL (reference sequence). CDR3 size: 15 residues. The CDR3 region is CASSQVFGGFEEQFF. The DNA of the CDR3 is TGTGCCAGCAGCCAAGTGTTCGGGGGATTCGAGGAGCAGTTCTTC.

Ten or more counts support this clonotype. The V gene is TRBV4-1, the J gene TRBJ1-5; unclear D gene. Trimming left V 0 bases short and J 3 bases short, with 9 bases between. Germline CDR1 and CDR2: MGHRA and YSYEKL. The CDR3 covers 15 residues. For the CDR3, the DNA is TGCGCCAGCAGCCAAGATGTTGGTTTCAATCAGCCCCAGCATTTT. Amino acid sequence: CASSQDVGFNQPQHF.

DNA of the CDR3: TGTGCCAGCAGCGAAAGCGGGGGGGCATACAATGAGCAGTTCTTC. Amino acids: CASSESGGAYNEQFF. The J gene is TRBJ2-1, the V gene TRBV7-2; 10 bases map to TRBD2. V was pared by 5 bases and J by 4 bases, with 5 bases of the junction left unmatched. CDR3 length: 15 amino acids. Per the germline V gene, CDR1 is SGHTA and CDR2 is FQGNSA.

This clonotype was counted at least ten times. J is TRBJ1-5 and V is TRBV15, with 7 bases identical to TRBD1. The trim removed 3 bases at V and 9 bases at J, leaving 8 bases unmatched. The length of the CDR3 is 14 residues. Germline-derived CDR1 and CDR2 are LNHNV and YYDKDF (reference sequence). The CDR3 DNA follows: TGTGCCACCAGCAGTAACAGGGGAATCGCGCCCCAGCATTTT. The encoded protein is CATSSNRGIAPQHF.

This clonotype has only a few counts. The chain combines TRBV11-2 with TRBJ1-1; D is unresolved. CDR1 SGHAT and CDR2 FQNNGV come from the germline V gene. Trimming cost V 0 bases and J 1 base, with 9 bases left between them. The CDR3 is 15 residues long. Here the CDR3 DNA reads TGTGCCAGCAGCTTAGACGGTCTGGGGAACACTGAAGCTTTCTTT. This codes for CASSLDGLGNTEAFF.

This clonotype has at least ten counts. V usage is TRBV19 and J usage is TRBJ1-2, with D possibly being TRBD1 (6 bases). CDR1 is LNHDA and CDR2 is SQIVND in the germline V gene (reference sequence). Trimming removed 3 bases at V and 10 bases at J, with 12 bases between. This CDR3 has 12 amino acids. The CDR3 DNA sequence: TGTGCCAGTAGTATTTCCCGGACAGACTACACCTTC. Its protein is CASSISRTDYTF.

This clonotype showed up many times. This chain connects TRBV5-1 to TRBJ2-3, with no clear D. The CDR3 sequence is 12 residues long. Trimming removed 7 bases from V and 1 base from J, with 7 bases in between. CDR1 is SGHRS and CDR2 is YFSETQ in the germline V gene. This CDR3 is CASGLGTDTQYF. CDR3 DNA: TGCGCCAGCGGGTTGGGCACAGATACGCAGTATTTT. The full variable domain, in which reference TRBV5-1 and TRBJ2-3 provide the parts outside the CDR3, is KAGVTQTPRYLIKTRGQQVTLSCSPISGHRSVSWYQQTPGQGLQFLFEYFSETQRNKGNFPGRFSGRQFSNSRSEMNVSTLELGDSALYLCASGLGTDTQYFGPGTRLTVL.

This chain links TRBV6-2 or TRBV6-3 with TRBJ2-5; D ambiguous. V gave up 7 bases and J gave up 1 base, with 13 bases separating them. Germline V gene data show CDR1 as MNHEY and CDR2 as SVGEGT. This CDR3 contains 14 residues. The CDR3 bases are TGTGCCAGCACCCCACTGACACTCCAAGAGACCCAGTACTTC. Translation: CASTPLTLQETQYF.

The rearrangement uses TRBV2 and TRBJ1-6; D ambiguous. The CDR3 consists of 15 residues. V shed 6 bases and J shed 11 bases, with 20 bases lying between them. Germline-derived CDR1 and CDR2 are SNHLY and FYNNEI. This CDR3 reads CASSERLQGLPPLHF. In nucleotides, the CDR3 is TGTGCCAGCAGCGAAAGGCTACAAGGACTCCCACCCCTCCACTTT.